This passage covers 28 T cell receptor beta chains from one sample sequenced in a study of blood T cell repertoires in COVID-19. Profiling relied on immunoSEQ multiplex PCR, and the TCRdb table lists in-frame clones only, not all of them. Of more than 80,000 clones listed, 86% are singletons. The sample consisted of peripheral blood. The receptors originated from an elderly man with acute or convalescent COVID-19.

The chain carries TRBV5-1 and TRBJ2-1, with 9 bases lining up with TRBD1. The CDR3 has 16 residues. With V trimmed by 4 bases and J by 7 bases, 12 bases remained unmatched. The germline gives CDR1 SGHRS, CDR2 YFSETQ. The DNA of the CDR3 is TGCGCCAGCAGCCCCGAAGACAGGGGGGGTGTGAATGAGCAGTTCTTC. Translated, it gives CASSPEDRGGVNEQFF.

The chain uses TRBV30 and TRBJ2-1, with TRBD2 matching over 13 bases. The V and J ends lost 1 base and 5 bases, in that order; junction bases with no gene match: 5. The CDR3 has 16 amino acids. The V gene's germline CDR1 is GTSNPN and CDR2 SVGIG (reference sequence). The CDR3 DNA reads TGTGCCTGGAGTGGGGGGACTAGCGGGGAGAACAATGAGCAGTTCTTC. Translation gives CAWSGGTSGENNEQFF.

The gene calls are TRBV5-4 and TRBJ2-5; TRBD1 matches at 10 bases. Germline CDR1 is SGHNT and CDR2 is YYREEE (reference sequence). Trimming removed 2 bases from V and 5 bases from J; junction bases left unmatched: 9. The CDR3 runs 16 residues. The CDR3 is CASSFPRTGGRETQYF. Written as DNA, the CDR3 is TGTGCCAGCAGCTTCCCTAGGACAGGGGGAAGGGAGACCCAGTACTTC.

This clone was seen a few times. DNA of the CDR3: TGTGCCAGCAGCCCCCGGGACAGGGGAATCTATGGCTACACCTTC. Residues: CASSPRDRGIYGYTF. The genes are TRBV3-1 (or the pseudogene TRBV3-2) and TRBJ1-2, with 10 bases that match TRBD1. The V gene end was trimmed by 4 bases and the J gene end by 4 bases; junction bases not matched to a gene: 6. This CDR3 region has 15 residues. Germline assignment: CDR1 LGHDT and CDR2 YNNKEL (reference sequence).

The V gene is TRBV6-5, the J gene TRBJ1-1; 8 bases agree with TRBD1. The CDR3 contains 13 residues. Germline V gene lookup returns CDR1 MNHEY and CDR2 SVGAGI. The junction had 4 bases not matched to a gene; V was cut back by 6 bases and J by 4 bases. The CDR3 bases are TGTGCCAGCAGCCGGACAGGGATCACTGAAGCTTTCTTT. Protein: CASSRTGITEAFF.

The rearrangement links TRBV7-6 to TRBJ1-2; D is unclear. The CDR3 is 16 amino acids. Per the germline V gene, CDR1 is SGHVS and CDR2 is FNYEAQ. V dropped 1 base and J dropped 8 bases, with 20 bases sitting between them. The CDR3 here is CASSLEVKEKARGYTF. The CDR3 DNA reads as TGTGCCAGCAGCTTAGAGGTCAAGGAGAAAGCTCGGGGCTACACCTTC.

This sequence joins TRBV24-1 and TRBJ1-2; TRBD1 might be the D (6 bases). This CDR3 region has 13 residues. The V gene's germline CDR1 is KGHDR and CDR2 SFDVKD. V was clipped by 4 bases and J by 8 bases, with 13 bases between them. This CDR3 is CATSDQWTAGYTF. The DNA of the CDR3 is TGTGCCACCAGTGACCAATGGACAGCAGGCTACACCTTC.

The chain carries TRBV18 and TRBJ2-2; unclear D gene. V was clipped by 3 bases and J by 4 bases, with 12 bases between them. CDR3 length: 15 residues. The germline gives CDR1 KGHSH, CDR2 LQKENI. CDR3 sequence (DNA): TGTGCCAGCTCACCGCGACAAGATCCCACCGGGGAGCTGTTTTTT. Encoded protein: CASSPRQDPTGELFF.

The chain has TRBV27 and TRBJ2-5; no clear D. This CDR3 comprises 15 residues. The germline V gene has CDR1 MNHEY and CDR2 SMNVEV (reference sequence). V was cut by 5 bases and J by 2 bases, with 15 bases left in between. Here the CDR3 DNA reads TGTGCCAGCAGTGCCACCTTAGCTAGACAAGAGACCCAGTACTTC. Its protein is CASSATLARQETQYF.

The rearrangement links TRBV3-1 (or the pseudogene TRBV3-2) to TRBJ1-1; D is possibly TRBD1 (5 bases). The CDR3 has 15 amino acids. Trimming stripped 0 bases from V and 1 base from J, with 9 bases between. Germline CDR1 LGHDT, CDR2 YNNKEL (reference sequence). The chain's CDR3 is CASSQEWGGNTEAFF. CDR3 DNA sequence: TGTGCCAGCAGCCAAGAGTGGGGGGGGAACACTGAAGCTTTCTTT.

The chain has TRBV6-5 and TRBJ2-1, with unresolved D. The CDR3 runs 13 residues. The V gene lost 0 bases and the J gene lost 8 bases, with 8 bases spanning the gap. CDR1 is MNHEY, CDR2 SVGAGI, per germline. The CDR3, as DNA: TGTGCCAGCAGTTACTCTGGCGAGGATGAGCAGTTCTTC. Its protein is CASSYSGEDEQFF.

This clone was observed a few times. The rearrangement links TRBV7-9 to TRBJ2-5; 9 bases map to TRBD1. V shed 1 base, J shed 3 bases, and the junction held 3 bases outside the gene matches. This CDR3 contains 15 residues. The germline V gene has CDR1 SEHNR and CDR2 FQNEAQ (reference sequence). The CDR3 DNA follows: TGTGCCAGCAGCTTAGGGTGGACAGGGGAAGAGACCCAGTACTTC. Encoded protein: CASSLGWTGEETQYF.

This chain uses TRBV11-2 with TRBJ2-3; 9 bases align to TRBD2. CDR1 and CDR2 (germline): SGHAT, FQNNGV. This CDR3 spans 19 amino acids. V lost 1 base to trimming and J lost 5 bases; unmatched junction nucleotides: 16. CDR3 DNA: TGTGCCAGCAGCTTAGTCCCCTTTGCGGGAGGGCCATTAGGAGATACGCAGTATTTT. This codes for CASSLVPFAGGPLGDTQYF.

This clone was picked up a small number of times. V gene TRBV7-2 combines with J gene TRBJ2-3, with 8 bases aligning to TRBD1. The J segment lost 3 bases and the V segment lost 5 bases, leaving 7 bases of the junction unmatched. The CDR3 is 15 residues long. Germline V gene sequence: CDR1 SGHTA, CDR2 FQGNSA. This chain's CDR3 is CASSERQGRTDTQYF. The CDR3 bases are TGTGCCAGCAGCGAACGACAGGGGAGGACAGATACGCAGTATTTT.

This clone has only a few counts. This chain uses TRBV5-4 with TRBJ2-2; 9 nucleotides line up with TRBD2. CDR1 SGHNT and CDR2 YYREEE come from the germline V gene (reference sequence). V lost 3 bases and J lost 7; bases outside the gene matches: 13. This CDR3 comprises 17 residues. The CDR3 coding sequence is TGTGCCAGCAGCTCTCGCTCGGCGGGAGGGTTAGGCGGGGAGCTGTTTTTT. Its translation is CASSSRSAGGLGGELFF.

The CDR3 DNA sequence: TGTGCCAGCAGCTTAGCGGGCGCTAGCGGGGTCTTCACAGATACGCAGTATTTT. It specifies CASSLAGASGVFTDTQYF. The chain joins TRBV7-2 to TRBJ2-3, with 9 bases fitting TRBD2. The CDR3 extends over 18 amino acids. CDR1 SGHTA and CDR2 FQGNSA come from the germline V gene. Trimming cost V 0 bases and J 2 bases; bases outside gene matches: 9.

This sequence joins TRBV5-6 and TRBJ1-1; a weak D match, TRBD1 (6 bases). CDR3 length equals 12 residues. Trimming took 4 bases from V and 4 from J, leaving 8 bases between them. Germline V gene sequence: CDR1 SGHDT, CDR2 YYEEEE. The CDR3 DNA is TGTGCCAGCAGCACAGGGAGCACTGAAGCTTTCTTT. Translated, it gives CASSTGSTEAFF.

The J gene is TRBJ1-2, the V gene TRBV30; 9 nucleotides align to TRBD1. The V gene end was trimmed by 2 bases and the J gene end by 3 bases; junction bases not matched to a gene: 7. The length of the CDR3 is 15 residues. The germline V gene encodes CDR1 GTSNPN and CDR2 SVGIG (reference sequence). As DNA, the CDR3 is TGTGCCTGGAGTAGGCTTAGACAGGGGGACTATGGCTACACCTTC. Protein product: CAWSRLRQGDYGYTF.

CDR3 protein: CASSFSGRAIDTQYF. The CDR3 DNA is TGTGCCAGCAGCTTTAGCGGGAGGGCCATTGATACGCAGTATTTT. This chain joins TRBV9 and TRBJ2-3; TRBD2 matches 11 bases. V was clipped by 4 bases and J by 6 bases; unmatched bases: 7. The CDR3 is 15 amino acids. Germline V gene lookup returns CDR1 SGDLS and CDR2 YYNGEE. Based on the CDR3 plus reference TRBV9 and TRBJ2-3, the full variable domain is DSGVTQTPKHLITATGQRVTLRCSPRSGDLSVYWYQQSLDQGLQFLIQYYNGEERAKGNILERFSAQQFPDLHSELNLSSLELGDSALYFCASSFSGRAIDTQYFGPGTRLTVL.

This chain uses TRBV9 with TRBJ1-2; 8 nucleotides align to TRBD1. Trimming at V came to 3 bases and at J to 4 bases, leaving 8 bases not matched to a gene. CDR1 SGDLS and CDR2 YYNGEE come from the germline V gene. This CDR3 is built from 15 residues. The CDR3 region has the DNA TGTGCCAGCAGCGCCAAGACAGGGGCAGGCTATGGCTACACCTTC. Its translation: CASSAKTGAGYGYTF. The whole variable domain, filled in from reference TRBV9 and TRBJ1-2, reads DSGVTQTPKHLITATGQRVTLRCSPRSGDLSVYWYQQSLDQGLQFLIQYYNGEERAKGNILERFSAQQFPDLHSELNLSSLELGDSALYFCASSAKTGAGYGYTFGSGTRLTVV.

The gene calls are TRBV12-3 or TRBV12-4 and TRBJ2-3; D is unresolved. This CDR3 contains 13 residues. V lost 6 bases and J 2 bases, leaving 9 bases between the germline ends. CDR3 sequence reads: CASSRGDTDTQYF. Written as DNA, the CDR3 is TGTGCCAGCAGCCGCGGTGACACAGATACGCAGTATTTT.

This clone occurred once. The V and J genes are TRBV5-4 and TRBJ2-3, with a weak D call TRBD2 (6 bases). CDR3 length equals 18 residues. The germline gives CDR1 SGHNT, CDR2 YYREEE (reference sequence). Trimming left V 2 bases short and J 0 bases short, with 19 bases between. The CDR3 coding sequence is TGTGCCAGCAGCTTTAGGCTAGCGCCCCAGGCTAGCACAGATACGCAGTATTTT. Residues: CASSFRLAPQASTDTQYF.

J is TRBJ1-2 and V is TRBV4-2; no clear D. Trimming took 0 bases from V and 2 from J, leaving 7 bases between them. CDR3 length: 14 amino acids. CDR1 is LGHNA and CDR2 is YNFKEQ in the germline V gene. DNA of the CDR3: TGTGCCAGCAGCCAAGAAGGAGGAAACTATGGCTACACCTTC. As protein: CASSQEGGNYGYTF.

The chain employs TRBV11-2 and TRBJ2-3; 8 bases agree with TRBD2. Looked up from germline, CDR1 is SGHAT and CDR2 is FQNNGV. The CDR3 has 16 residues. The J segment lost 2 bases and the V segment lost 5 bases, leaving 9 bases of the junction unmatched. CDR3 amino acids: CASSKPFSGVTDTQYF. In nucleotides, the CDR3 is TGTGCCAGCAGCAAACCCTTTAGCGGGGTCACAGATACGCAGTATTTT.

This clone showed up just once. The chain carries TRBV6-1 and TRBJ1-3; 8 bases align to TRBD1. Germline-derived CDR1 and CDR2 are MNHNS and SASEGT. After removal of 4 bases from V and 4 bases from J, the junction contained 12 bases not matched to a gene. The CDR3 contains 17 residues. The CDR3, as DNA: TGTGCCAGCAGTGCTGAAAAAGGACAGGGAGCAGGAAACACCATATATTTT. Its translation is CASSAEKGQGAGNTIYF.

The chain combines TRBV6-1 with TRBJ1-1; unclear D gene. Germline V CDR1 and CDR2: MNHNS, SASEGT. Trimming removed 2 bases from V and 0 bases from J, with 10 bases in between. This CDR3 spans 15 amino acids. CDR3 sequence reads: CASSERLFMNTEAFF. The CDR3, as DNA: TGTGCCAGCAGTGAAAGACTGTTCATGAACACTGAAGCTTTCTTT.

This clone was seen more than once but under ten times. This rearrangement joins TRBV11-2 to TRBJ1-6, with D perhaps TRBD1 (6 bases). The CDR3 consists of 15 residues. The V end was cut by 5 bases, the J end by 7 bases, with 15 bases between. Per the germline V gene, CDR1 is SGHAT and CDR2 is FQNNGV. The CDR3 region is CASSGRTDGNSPLHF. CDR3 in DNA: TGTGCCAGCAGCGGGCGGACAGACGGGAATTCACCCCTCCACTTT.

The CDR3 here is CAISASGGNEQFF. CDR3 in DNA: TGTGCCATCAGTGCGTCGGGAGGAAATGAGCAGTTCTTC. The chain has TRBV10-3 and TRBJ2-1; 7 nucleotides match TRBD2. CDR3 size: 13 residues. Germline loops: CDR1 ENHRY, CDR2 SYGVKD. The V gene end was trimmed by 4 bases and the J gene end by 7 bases; junction bases not matched to a gene: 4.